Each of the 4 T cell receptor beta chains below was sequenced from the same sample in a study of CD8 T cells in Susac syndrome (dated by TCRdb to the late 2010s). The protocol used for the library was the immunoSEQ multiplex PCR assay. RNA was extracted using the RNeasy kit, and roughly 0.45 to 1 microgram was reverse transcribed with random hexamers. TCRdb handled the public reads itself, with Q25 trimming in fastp and clone calling in MiXCR, and kept productive beta chains. Entries are consolidated by CDR3 protein sequence, retaining the most common genes and DNA. The sample has about 130,000 distinct CDR3 sequences on record, just under 95% of them singletons. 0.2% to 0.25% of the sample belongs to the ten largest clones. Sequenced sample: CD8+ T cells from PBMCs. The origin of the receptors is a human donor with Susac syndrome.

This clonotype was counted only a few times. The chain joins TRBV18 to TRBJ2-3, with TRBD1 as a possible D gene (5 bases). Germline V gene data show CDR1 as KGHSH and CDR2 as LQKENI. The germline V and J ends were trimmed by 4 bases and 0 bases, with 8 bases remaining between them. This CDR3 region has 14 residues. CDR3 nucleotide sequence: TGTGCCAGCTCACTAGACAGAAGCACAGATACGCAGTATTTT. Translating it yields CASSLDRSTDTQYF.

This chain connects TRBV11-1 to TRBJ2-7; D unclear. The germline V gene encodes CDR1 SGHAT and CDR2 FQDESV (reference sequence). The CDR3 extends over 14 amino acids. The V end lost 3 bases, the J end lost 0 bases, and 9 bases lay between the germline ends. CDR3 loop: CASSLVQDSYEQYF. CDR3 nucleotides: TGTGCCAGCAGCTTGGTTCAGGACTCCTACGAGCAGTACTTC.

This clonotype was detected once. The chain couples TRBV7-2 to TRBJ2-7; 8 nucleotides align to TRBD2. Germline CDR1 is SGHTA and CDR2 is FQGNSA. CDR3 size: 14 residues. The trim removed 4 bases at V and 1 base at J, leaving 3 bases unmatched. Here the CDR3 reads CASSSIAGSYEQYF. As DNA, the CDR3 is TGTGCCAGCAGCTCAATAGCGGGATCCTACGAGCAGTACTTC.

The genes are TRBV2 and TRBJ2-7, with D unresolved. Germline-derived CDR1 and CDR2 are SNHLY and FYNNEI. This CDR3 has 14 residues. Trimming pared 1 base from V and 0 bases from J, leaving 7 bases between. This CDR3 is CASSEGLSSYEQYF. The CDR3 DNA reads as TGTGCCAGCAGTGAAGGGCTGAGCTCCTACGAGCAGTACTTC.